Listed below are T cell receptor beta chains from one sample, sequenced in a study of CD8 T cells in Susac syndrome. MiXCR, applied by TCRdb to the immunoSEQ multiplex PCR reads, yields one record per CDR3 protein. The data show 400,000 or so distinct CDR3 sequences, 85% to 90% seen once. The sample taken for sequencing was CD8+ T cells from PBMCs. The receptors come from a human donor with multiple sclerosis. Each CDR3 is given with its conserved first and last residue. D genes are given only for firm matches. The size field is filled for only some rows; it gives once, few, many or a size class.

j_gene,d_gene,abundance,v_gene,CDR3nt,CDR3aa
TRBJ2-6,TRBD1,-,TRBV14,TGTGCCAGCAGCCCAAGGACAGGGAGCTCTGGGGCCAACGTCCTGACTTTC,CASSPRTGSSGANVLTF
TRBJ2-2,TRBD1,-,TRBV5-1,TGCGCCAGCAGCCCGGTCCAGGGGGCGAACACCGGGGAGCTGTTTTTT,CASSPVQGANTGELFF
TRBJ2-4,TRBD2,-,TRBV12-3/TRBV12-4,TGTGCCAGCAGTCAGGGGCTAGCGGGACTTTCTTCCAAAAACATTCAGTACTTC,CASSQGLAGLSSKNIQYF
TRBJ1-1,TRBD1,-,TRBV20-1,TGCAGTGCTAGAGAGAGGACAGGCGGAATGAACACTGAAGCTTTCTTT,CSARERTGGMNTEAFF
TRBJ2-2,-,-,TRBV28,TGTGCCAGCGGCCGGACGGACCGGACCGGCGGGGAGCTGTTTTTT,CASGRTDRTGGELFF
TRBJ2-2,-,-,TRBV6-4,TGTGCCAGCAGTGACTCGAGGTTGAGCGGGGAGCTGTTTTTT,CASSDSRLSGELFF
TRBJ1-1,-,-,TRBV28,TGTGCCAGCAGTTTCACACGGAACACTGAAGCTTTCTTT,CASSFTRNTEAFF
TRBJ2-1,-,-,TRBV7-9,TGTGCCAGCAGCTTAGTTGGGGGGCGCAGTGAGCAGTTCTTC,CASSLVGGRSEQFF
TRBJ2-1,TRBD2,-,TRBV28,TGTGCCAGCAGTTTGACAACGGGAGGTGAGCAGTTCTTC,CASSLTTGGEQFF
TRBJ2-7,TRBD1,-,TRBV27,TGTGCCAGCAGTTCTGAACAGGGGGCGGGGGACGAGCAGTACTTC,CASSSEQGAGDEQYF
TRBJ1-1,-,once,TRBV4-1,TGCGCCAGCAGCGAAGGTAACTACGCTGAAGCTTTCTTT,CASSEGNYAEAFF
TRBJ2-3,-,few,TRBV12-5,TGTGCTAGTAGTGTCGAGGGCCGTAGCACAGATACGCAGTATTTT,CASSVEGRSTDTQYF
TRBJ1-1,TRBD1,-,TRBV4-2,TGTGCCAGCAGCCCAGGACAGGGGGCCGAGGACACTGAAGCTTTCTTT,CASSPGQGAEDTEAFF
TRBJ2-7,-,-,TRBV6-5,TGTGCCAGCAGCCTGCGAATCCTCCCTTACGAGCAGTACTTC,CASSLRILPYEQYF
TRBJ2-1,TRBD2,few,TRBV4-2,TGTGCCAGCAGCCAAGGAGCCCTAGCGGGGAATCCATACAATGAGCAGTTCTTC,CASSQGALAGNPYNEQFF
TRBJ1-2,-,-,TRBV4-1,TGCGCCAGCAGCCAAGGCGGAGGTCCTAACTATGGCTACACCTTC,CASSQGGGPNYGYTF
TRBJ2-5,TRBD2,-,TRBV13,TGTGCCAGCAGCGCGGGAGGGCGGGAGACCCAGTACTTC,CASSAGGRETQYF
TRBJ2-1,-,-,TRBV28,TGTGCCAGCAGTCGGCCTCGGGGGCTCCCCGACAATGAGCAGTTCTTC,CASSRPRGLPDNEQFF
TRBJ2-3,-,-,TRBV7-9,TGTGCCAGCGCTCAAGGTAGCGGTCGAAGCACAGATACGCAGTATTTT,CASAQGSGRSTDTQYF
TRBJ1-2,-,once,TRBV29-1,TGCAGCGTTGAAGGGTTGGGGAACTATGGCTACACCTTC,CSVEGLGNYGYTF
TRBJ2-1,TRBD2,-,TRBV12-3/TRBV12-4,TGTGCCAGCAGTTCCCCGGGACTAGCAGGAGGGGAGCAGTTCTTC,CASSSPGLAGGEQFF
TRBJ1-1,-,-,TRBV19,TGTGCCAGTAACTTTGCGGACGCGAACACTGAAGCTTTCTTT,CASNFADANTEAFF
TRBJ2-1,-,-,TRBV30,TGTGCCTGGAGTTACTTGGTTGAGCAGTTCTTC,CAWSYLVEQFF
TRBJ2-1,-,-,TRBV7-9,TGTGCCAGCAGCTCGACACGTCTTCAGGGCCATGAGCAGTTCTTC,CASSSTRLQGHEQFF
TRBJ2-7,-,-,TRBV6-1,TGTGCCAGCATGGGGGGACATCGTGAGCAGTACTTC,CASMGGHREQYF
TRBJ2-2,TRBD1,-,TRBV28,TGTGCCAGCAGTCGGACAGGGATGTACACCGGGGAGCTGTTTTTT,CASSRTGMYTGELFF
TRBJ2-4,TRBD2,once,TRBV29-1,TGCAGCGCGCTGACTAGCGAGCAAACCATCGTAGCCAAAAACATTCAGTACTTC,CSALTSEQTIVAKNIQYF
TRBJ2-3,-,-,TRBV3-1,TGTGCCAGCAGCGAAGACAGGGAGGGCACAGATACGCAGTATTTT,CASSEDREGTDTQYF
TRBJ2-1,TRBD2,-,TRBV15,TGTGCCACCAGCAGATTCTCGGGAGGGCCCTCCTACAATGAGCAGTTCTTC,CATSRFSGGPSYNEQFF
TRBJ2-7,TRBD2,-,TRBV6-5,TGTGCCAGCAGGCTGAGCGGGACCTCCTACGAGCAGTACTTC,CASRLSGTSYEQYF
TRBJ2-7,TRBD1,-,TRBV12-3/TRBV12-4,TGTGCCAGCAGTGCTCCGGGACAGGGCTCCGACGAGCAGTACTTC,CASSAPGQGSDEQYF
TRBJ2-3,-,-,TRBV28,TGTGCCAGCAGCTCATACCGGGACATATGGCCCCACACAGATACGCAGTATTTT,CASSSYRDIWPHTDTQYF
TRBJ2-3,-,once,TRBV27,TGTGCCAGCTCTTATGGGGGGACAAAAGATACGCAGTATTTT,CASSYGGTKDTQYF